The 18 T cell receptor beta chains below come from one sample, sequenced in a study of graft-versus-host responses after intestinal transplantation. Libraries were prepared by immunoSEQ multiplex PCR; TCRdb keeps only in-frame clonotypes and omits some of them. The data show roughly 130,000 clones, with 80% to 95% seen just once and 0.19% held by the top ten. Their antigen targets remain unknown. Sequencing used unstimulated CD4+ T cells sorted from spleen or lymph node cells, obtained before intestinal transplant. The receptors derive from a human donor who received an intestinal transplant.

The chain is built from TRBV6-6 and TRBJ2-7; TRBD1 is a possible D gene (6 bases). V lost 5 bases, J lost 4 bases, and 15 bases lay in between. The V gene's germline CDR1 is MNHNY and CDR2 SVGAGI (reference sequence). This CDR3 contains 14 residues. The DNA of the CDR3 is TGTGCCAGCAGTCCCCGCACAGGGAAGTACGAGCAGTACTTC. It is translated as CASSPRTGKYEQYF.

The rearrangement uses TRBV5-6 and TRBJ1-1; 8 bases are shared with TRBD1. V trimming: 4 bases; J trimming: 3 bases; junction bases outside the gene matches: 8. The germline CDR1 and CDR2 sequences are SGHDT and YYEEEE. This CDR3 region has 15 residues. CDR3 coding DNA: TGTGCCAGCAGCCCAACTCCGGACAGGGACACTGAAGCTTTCTTT. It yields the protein CASSPTPDRDTEAFF.

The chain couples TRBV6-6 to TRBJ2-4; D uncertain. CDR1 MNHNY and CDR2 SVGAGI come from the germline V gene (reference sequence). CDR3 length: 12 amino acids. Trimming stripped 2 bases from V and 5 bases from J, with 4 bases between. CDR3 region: CASSYGENIQYF. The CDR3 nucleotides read TGTGCCAGCAGTTACGGGGAAAACATTCAGTACTTC.

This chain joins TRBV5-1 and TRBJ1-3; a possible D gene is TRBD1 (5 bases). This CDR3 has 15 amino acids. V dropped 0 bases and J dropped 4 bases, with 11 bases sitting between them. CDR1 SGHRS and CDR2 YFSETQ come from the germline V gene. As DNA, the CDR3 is TGCGCCAGCAGCTTGGGAACGGGGGACGGAAACACCATATATTTT. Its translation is CASSLGTGDGNTIYF.

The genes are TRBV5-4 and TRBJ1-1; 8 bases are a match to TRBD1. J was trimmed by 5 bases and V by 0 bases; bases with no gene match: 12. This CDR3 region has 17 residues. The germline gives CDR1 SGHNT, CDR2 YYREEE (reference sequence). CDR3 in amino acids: CASSLVFGQGARTEAFF. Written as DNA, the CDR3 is TGTGCCAGCAGCTTGGTGTTCGGGCAGGGGGCGCGGACTGAAGCTTTCTTT.

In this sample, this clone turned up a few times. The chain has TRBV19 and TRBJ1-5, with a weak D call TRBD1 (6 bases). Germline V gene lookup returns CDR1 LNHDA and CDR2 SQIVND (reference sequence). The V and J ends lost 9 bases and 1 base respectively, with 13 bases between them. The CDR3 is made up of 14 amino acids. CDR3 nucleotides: TGTGCCAGCCAGGGGTTCCTGAGCAATCAGCCCCAGCATTTT. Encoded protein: CASQGFLSNQPQHF.

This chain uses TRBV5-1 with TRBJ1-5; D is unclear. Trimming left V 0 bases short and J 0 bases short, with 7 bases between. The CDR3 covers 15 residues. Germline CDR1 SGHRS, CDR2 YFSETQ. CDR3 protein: CASSLEGYSNQPQHF. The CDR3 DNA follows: TGCGCCAGCAGCTTGGAGGGTTATAGCAATCAGCCCCAGCATTTT.

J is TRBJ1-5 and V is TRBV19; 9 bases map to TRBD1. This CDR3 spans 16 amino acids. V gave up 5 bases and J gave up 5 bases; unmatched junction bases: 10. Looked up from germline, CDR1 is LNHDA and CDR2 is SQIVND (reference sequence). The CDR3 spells CASSYRDRAAHQPQHF. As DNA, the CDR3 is TGTGCCAGTAGTTATAGGGACAGGGCCGCCCATCAGCCCCAGCATTTT. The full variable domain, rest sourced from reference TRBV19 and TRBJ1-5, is DGGITQSPKYLFRKEGQNVTLSCEQNLNHDAMYWYRQDPGQGLRLIYYSQIVNDFQKGDIAEGYSVSREKKESFPLTVTSAQKNPTAFYLCASSYRDRAAHQPQHFGDGTRLSIL.

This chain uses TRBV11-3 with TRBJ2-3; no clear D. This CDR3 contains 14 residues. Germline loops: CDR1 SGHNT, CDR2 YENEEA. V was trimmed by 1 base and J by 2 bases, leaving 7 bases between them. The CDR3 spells CASSLGAYTDTQYF. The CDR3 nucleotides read TGTGCCAGCAGCTTAGGGGCTTACACAGATACGCAGTATTTT.

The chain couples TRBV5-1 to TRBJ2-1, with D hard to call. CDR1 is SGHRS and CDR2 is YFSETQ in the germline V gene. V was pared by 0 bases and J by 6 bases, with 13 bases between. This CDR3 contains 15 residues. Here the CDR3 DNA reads TGCGCCAGCAGCTTGGACGGAGTGTGGGCCAATGAGCAGTTCTTC. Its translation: CASSLDGVWANEQFF.

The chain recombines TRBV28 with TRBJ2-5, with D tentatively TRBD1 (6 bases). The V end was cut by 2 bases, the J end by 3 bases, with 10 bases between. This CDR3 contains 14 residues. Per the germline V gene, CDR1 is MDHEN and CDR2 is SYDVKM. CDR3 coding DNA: TGTGCCAGCAGTTTACAGGGGAATAAAGAGACCCAGTACTTC. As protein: CASSLQGNKETQYF. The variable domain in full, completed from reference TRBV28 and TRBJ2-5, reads DVKVTQSSRYLVKRTGEKVFLECVQDMDHENMFWYRQDPGLGLRLIYFSYDVKMKEKGDIPEGYSVSREKKERFSLILESASTNQTSMYLCASSLQGNKETQYFGPGTRLLVL.

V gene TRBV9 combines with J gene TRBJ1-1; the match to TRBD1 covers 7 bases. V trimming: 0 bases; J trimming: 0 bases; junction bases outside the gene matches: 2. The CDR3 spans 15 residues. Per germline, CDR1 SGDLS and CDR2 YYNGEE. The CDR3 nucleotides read TGTGCCAGCAGCGTAGGGGGACAGCTGAACACTGAAGCTTTCTTT. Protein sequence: CASSVGGQLNTEAFF.

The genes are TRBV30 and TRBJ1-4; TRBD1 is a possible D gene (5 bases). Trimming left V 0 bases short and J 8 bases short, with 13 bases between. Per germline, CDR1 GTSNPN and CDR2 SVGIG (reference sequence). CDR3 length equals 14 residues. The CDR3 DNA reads TGTGCCTGGAGTGTAAGAGGGGTCAGCGAAAAACTGTTTTTT. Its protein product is CAWSVRGVSEKLFF. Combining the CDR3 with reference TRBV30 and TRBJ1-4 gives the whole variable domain SQTIHQWPATLVQPVGSPLSLECTVEGTSNPNLYWYRQAAGRGLQLLFYSVGIGQISSEVPQNLSASRPQDRQFILSSKKLLLSDSGFYLCAWSVRGVSEKLFFGSGTQLSVL.

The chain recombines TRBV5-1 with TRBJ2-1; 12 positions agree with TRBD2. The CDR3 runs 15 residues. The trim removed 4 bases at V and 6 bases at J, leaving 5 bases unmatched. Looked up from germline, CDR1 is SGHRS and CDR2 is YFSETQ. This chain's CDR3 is CASSLRLAGVNEQFF. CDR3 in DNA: TGCGCCAGCAGCCTTCGACTAGCGGGAGTCAATGAGCAGTTCTTC. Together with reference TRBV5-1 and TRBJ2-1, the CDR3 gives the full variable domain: KAGVTQTPRYLIKTRGQQVTLSCSPISGHRSVSWYQQTPGQGLQFLFEYFSETQRNKGNFPGRFSGRQFSNSRSEMNVSTLELGDSALYLCASSLRLAGVNEQFFGPGTRLTVL.

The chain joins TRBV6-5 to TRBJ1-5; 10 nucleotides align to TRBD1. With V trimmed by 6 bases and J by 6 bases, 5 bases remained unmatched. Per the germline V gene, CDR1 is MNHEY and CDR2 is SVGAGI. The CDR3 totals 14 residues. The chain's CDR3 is CASRRQGAGQPQHF. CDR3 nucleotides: TGTGCCAGCAGGCGACAGGGGGCTGGTCAGCCCCAGCATTTT.

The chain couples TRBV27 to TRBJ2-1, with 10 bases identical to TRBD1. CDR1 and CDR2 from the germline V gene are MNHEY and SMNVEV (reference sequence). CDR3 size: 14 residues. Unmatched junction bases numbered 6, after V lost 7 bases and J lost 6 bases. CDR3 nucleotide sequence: TGTGCCAGCACCATCAGGACAGGGGGCAATGAGCAGTTCTTC. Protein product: CASTIRTGGNEQFF.

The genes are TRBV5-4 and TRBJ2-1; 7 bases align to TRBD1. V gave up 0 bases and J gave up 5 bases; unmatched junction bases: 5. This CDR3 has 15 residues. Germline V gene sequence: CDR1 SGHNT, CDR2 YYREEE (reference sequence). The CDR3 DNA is TGTGCCAGCAGCTTGGACAGGGGATCCAACAATGAGCAGTTCTTC. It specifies CASSLDRGSNNEQFF.

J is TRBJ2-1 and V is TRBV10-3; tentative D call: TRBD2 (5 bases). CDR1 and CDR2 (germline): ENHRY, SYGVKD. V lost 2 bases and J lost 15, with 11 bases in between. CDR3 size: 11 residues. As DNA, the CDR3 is TGTGCCATCAGTGAGGGGAGTCTCCCGTTCTTC. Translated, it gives CAISEGSLPFF.